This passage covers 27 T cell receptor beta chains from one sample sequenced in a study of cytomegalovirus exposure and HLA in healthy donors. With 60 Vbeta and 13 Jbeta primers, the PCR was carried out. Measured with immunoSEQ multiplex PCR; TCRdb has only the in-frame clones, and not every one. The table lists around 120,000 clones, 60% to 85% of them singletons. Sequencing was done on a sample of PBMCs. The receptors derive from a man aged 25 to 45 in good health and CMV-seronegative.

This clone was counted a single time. CDR3 DNA: TGTGCCACCAGCAGAGATTGGGCAGGTCGCACAGATACGCAGTATTTT. Translating it yields CATSRDWAGRTDTQYF. This chain joins TRBV15 and TRBJ2-3, with no clear D. The CDR3 runs to 16 residues. Trimming took 0 bases from V and 1 from J, leaving 11 bases between them. Per germline, CDR1 LNHNV and CDR2 YYDKDF (reference sequence).

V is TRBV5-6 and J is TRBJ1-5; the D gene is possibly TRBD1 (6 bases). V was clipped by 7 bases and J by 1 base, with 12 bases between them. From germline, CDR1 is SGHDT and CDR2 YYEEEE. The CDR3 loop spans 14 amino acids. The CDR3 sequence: CASVRGGSNQPQHF. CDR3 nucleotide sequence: TGTGCCAGCGTCAGGGGCGGGAGCAATCAGCCCCAGCATTTT.

CDR3 coding DNA: TGCGCCAGCAGCCAGGGACAGGGCCACGAGCAGTACTTC. It codes for CASSQGQGHEQYF. The chain combines TRBV4-3 with TRBJ2-7, with 9 bases matching TRBD1. This CDR3 is built from 13 residues. Germline V CDR1 and CDR2: LGHNA, YSLEER. J lost 5 bases, V lost 3 bases, and 2 bases had no gene match.

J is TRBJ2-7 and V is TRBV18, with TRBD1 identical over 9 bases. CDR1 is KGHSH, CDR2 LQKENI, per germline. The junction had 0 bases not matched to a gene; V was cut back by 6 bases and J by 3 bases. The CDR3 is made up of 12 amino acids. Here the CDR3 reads CASSTGGYEQYF. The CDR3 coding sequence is TGTGCCAGCTCGACAGGGGGCTACGAGCAGTACTTC.

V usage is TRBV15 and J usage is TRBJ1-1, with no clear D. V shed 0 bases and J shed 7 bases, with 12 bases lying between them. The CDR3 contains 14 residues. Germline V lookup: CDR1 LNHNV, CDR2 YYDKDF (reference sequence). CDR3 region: CATSREGGRLEAFF. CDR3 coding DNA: TGTGCCACCAGCAGAGAGGGCGGGCGCCTTGAAGCTTTCTTT.

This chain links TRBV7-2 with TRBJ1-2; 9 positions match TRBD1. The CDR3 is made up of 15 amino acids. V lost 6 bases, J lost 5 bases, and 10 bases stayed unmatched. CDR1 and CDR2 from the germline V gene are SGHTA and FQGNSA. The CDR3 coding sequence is TGTGCCAGCAGTTCCTCCGGGACAGGGAGGTATGGCTACACCTTC. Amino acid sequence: CASSSSGTGRYGYTF.

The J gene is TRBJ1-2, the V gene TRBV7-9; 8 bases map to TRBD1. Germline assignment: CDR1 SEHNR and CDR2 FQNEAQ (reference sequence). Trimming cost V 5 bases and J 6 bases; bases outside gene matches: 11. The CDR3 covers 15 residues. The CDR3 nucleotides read TGTGCCAGCAGCCTCGGACAGGGAAGACTTAATGGCTACACCTTC. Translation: CASSLGQGRLNGYTF.

The DNA for the CDR3 is TGCGCCAGCAGCCAAGAAATAACAGGTTACAATGAGCAGTTCTTC. Protein sequence: CASSQEITGYNEQFF. V is TRBV4-3 and J is TRBJ2-1; tentative D call: TRBD1 (5 bases). Germline lookup yields CDR1 LGHNA and CDR2 YSLEER. This CDR3 region has 15 residues. The V and J ends lost 0 bases and 4 bases respectively, with 10 bases between them.

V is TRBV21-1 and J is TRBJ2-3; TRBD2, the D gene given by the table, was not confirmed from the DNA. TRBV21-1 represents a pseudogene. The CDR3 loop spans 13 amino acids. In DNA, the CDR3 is TGTGCCAGCAGCAAAATACGGCGGCATACGCAGTATTTT. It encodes CASSKIRRHTQYF.

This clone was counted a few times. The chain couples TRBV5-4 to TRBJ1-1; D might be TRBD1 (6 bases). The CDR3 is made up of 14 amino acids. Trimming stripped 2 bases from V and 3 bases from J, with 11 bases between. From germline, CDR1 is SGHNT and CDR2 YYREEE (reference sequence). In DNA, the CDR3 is TGTGCCAGCAGCTTTCACGGACAGCACACTGAAGCTTTCTTT. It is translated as CASSFHGQHTEAFF.

CDR3 amino acids: CASGLNTRGIINGYTF. DNA for the CDR3: TGTGCTAGTGGTTTGAATACAAGGGGGATTATTAATGGCTACACCTTC. The chain combines TRBV12-5 with TRBJ1-2; possibly TRBD1 for D (6 bases). From germline, CDR1 is LGHNT and CDR2 FRNRAP. V lost 2 bases, J lost 6 bases, and 19 bases lay in between. This CDR3 comprises 16 residues.

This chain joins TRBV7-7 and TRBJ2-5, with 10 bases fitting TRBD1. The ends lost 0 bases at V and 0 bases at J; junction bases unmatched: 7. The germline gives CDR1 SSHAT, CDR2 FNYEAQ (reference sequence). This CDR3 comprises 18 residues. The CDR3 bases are TGTGCCAGCAGCTTAGCGGGGACAGGGGATTCGTACCAAGAGACCCAGTACTTC. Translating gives CASSLAGTGDSYQETQYF.

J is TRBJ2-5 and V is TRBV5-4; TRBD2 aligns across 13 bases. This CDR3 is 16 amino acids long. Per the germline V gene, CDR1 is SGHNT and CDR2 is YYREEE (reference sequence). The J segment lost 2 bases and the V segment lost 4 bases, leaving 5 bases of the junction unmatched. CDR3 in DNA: TGTGCCAGCAGCCGTATACTAGCGGGGGGGCAAGAGACCCAGTACTTC. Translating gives CASSRILAGGQETQYF.

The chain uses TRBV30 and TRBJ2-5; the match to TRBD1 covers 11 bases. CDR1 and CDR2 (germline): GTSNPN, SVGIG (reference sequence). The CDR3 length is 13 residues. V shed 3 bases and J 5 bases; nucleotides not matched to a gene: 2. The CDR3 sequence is CAWSRDRGETQYF. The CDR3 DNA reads TGTGCCTGGAGCCGGGACAGGGGGGAGACCCAGTACTTC.

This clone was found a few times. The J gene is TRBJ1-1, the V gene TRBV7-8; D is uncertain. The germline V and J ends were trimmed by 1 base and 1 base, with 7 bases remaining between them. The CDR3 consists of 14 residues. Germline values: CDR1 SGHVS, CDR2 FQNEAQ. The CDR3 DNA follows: TGTGCCAGCAGCTTAGGGGGAGAGAACACTGAAGCTTTCTTT. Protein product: CASSLGGENTEAFF.

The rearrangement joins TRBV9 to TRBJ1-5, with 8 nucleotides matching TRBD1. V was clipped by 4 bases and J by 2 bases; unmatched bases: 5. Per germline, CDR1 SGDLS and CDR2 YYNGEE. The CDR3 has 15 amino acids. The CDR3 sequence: CASSSQGGGNQPQHF. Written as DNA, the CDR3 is TGTGCCAGCAGCTCACAGGGGGGTGGCAATCAGCCCCAGCATTTT.

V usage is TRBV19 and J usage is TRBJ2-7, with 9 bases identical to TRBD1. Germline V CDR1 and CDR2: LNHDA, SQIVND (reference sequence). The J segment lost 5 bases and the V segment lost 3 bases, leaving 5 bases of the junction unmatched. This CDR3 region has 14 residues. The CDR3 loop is CASSMWTGDDEQYF. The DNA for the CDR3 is TGTGCCAGTAGTATGTGGACAGGGGACGACGAGCAGTACTTC.

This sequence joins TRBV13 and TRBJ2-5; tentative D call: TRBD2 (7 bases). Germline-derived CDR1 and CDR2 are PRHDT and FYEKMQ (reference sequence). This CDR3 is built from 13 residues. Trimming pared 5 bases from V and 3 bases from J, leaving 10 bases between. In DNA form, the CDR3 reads TGTGCCAGCAGCCGCGGGGGCGAAGAGACCCAGTACTTC. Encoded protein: CASSRGGEETQYF.

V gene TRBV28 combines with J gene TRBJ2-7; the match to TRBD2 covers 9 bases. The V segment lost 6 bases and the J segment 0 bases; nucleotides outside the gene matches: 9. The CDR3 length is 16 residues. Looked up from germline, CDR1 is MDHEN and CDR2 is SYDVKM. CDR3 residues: CASSSETSGNSYEQYF. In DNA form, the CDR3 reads TGTGCCAGCAGCAGTGAGACTAGCGGAAACTCCTACGAGCAGTACTTC.

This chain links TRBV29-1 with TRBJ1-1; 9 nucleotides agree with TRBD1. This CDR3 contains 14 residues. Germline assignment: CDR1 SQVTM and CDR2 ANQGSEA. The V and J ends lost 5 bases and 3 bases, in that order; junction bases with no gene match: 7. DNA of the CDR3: TGCAGCGTTCAGAGCAGACAGGGGGACACTGAAGCTTTCTTT. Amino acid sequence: CSVQSRQGDTEAFF.

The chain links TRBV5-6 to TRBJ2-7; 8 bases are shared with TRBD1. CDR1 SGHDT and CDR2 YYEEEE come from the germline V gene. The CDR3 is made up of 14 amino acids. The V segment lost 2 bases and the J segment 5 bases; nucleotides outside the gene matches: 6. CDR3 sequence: CASSFGQGANEQYF. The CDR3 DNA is TGTGCCAGCAGCTTTGGGCAGGGGGCTAACGAGCAGTACTTC.

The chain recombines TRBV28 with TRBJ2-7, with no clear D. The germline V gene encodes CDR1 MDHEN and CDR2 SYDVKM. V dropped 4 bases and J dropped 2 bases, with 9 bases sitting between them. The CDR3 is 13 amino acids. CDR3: CASSSRVPYEQYF. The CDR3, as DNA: TGTGCCAGCAGTTCGCGAGTCCCCTACGAGCAGTACTTC.

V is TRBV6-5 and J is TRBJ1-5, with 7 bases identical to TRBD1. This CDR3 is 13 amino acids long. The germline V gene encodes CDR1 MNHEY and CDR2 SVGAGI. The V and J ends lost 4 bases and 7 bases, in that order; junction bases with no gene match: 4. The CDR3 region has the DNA TGTGCCAGCAGTTTTCAGGGGGGACAGCCCCAGCATTTT. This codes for CASSFQGGQPQHF.

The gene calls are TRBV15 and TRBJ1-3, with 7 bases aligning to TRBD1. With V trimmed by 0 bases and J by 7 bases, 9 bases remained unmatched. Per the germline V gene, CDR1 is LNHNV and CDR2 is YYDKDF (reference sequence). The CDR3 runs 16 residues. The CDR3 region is CATSRDKGARSNTIYF. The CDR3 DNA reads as TGTGCCACCAGCAGAGATAAGGGGGCGAGAAGTAACACCATATATTTT.

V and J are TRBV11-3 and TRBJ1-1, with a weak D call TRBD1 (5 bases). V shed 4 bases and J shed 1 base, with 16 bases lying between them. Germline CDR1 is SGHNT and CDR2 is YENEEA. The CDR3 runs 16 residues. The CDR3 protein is CASSSQGMNSNTEAFF. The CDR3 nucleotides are TGTGCCAGCAGCTCCCAGGGTATGAATTCGAACACTGAAGCTTTCTTT.

The chain's CDR3 is CSARGTEAFF. CDR3 bases: TGCAGTGCCAGGGGGACTGAAGCTTTCTTT. V is TRBV20-1 and J is TRBJ1-1, with 7 bases matching TRBD1. Germline values: CDR1 DFQATT, CDR2 SNEGSKA (reference sequence). V lost 6 bases to trimming and J lost 5 bases; unmatched junction nucleotides: 0. CDR3 length: 10 residues.

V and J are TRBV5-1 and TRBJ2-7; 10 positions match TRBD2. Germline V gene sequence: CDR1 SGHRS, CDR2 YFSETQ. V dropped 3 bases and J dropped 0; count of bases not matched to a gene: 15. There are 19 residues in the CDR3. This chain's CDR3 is CASSWSGPAGGRSSYEQYF. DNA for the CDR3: TGCGCCAGCAGCTGGTCGGGGCCAGCGGGAGGGAGGAGCTCCTACGAGCAGTACTTC.